This T cell receptor beta chain was sequenced for a study of T cells in women clearing cervical HPV infection. Note on this clone: The sequenced fragment ends 3 residues before the CDR3 boundary, so the rest is inferred from the germline J gene.

Profiling relied on immunoSEQ multiplex PCR, and the TCRdb table lists in-frame clones only, not all of them. The sample totals approximately 23,000 clones. Trimming pared 5 bases from V and 0 bases from J, leaving 8 bases between. CDR1 and CDR2 from the germline V gene are SGHTA and FQGNSA. The CDR3 runs to 14 residues. Input material: blood buffy coat. The rearrangement links TRBV7-2 to TRBJ2-1; the D is unclear. This receptor was obtained from a woman between 18 and 70 years old with a cervical HPV16 infection that either progressed to CIN3+ or cleared (not recorded which). The CDR3 sequence: CASSSSGSYNEQFF. The DNA read from the CDR3 is TGTGCCAGCAGCAGCTCAGGCTCCTACAATGAG.